This TCR beta chain was captured by sequencing in a study of blood T cell repertoires in COVID-19. Clones were read by immunoSEQ multiplex PCR, and TCRdb kept only the in-frame ones, dropping some. The repertoire consists of fewer than 250,000 clones, with roughly 90% occurring once and the leading ten covering approximately 8.2%. CDR3 length: 16 amino acids. Germline V gene sequence: CDR1 MDHEN, CDR2 SYDVKM. V lost 6 bases and J lost 4; bases outside the gene matches: 12. The receptor was isolated from a woman aged 18-30 years who had recovered from COVID-19. The sample consisted of PBMCs or T cells enriched from blood (not recorded which). The J gene is TRBJ2-5, the V gene TRBV28; the match to TRBD1 covers 9 bases. The CDR3 spells CASSTPRTGERETQYF. CDR3 DNA: TGTGCCAGCAGCACTCCGCGGACAGGGGAGAGAGAGACCCAGTACTTC.